The TCR beta chain described here comes from a study of human T cells and chemical hapten exposure. General study findings and limits: There was no change with DPC sensitization in TCRs above 1 in 1000 frequency. Healthy individuals' immune responses may differ from those of donors, who had alopecia.

Authors' methods: Sample-level TCR yields exhibited a median of 95,638, with a range of roughly 20,000 to 750,000. TCRdb called the RACE reads again in MiXCR, with one record for every CDR3 protein. Here the V and J calls rest on TCRdb's processing, not on the authors' analysis. The table shows some 80,000 distinct CDR3 sequences, with about a tenth occurring only once. CDR1 ENHRY and CDR2 SYGVKD come from the germline V gene. The CDR3 contains 14 residues. V trimming: 10 bases; J trimming: 0 bases; junction bases outside the gene matches: 6. Time point specified: patch test 2, 6 weeks after DPC sensitization. Noted treatment: therapeutic diphenylcyclopropenone sensitization with weekly scalp DPC. Alopecia patients deemed DPC-suitable, aged 18 to 70, excluding pregnancy. This clonotype was observed a few times. The antigen is undetermined.

Sequenced material: whole blood, taken in connection with sensitization to the hapten diphenylcyclopropenone (DPC). This TCR derives from a woman younger than 45 with alopecia areata. Some clones in this sample may be carry-over from other donors' samples. The chain has TRBV10-3 and TRBJ1-1, with 9 bases matching TRBD1. The CDR3 nucleotides read TGTGCCACCGGGGACAGGGCCATGAACACTGAAGCTTTCTTT. As protein: CATGDRAMNTEAFF.